A single sample is the source of the 31 T cell receptor beta chains below, sequenced in a study of T-cell reconstitution after alpha-beta-depleted transplantation in children. The TCRbeta library incorporated unique molecular identifiers. TCRdb ran MiXCR on the PCR reads and lists one entry per CDR3 protein. The table shows hundreds of thousands of distinct CDR3 sequences, with more than 10% occurring only once. The sequenced sample was PBMCs from the stem cell graft donor, obtained from the stem cell graft. The receptors here all came from a human donor who donated a stem cell graft to a child with acute lymphoblastic leukemia.

In its sample, this clonotype was seen many times. This chain uses TRBV6-1 with TRBJ1-5; the match to TRBD1 covers 7 bases. CDR1 and CDR2 from the germline V gene are MNHNS and SASEGT. This CDR3 is built from 15 residues. V lost 4 bases and J lost 6; bases outside the gene matches: 9. Here the CDR3 reads CASSVPRQGGQPQHF. In nucleotides, the CDR3 is TGTGCCAGCAGTGTGCCCCGACAGGGTGGTCAGCCCCAGCATTTT.

This clonotype was observed at least ten times. The chain combines TRBV28 with TRBJ1-2, with D perhaps matching TRBD1 (5 bases). Deletions cut 5 bases from V and 4 bases from J, with 14 bases between. Germline V gives CDR1 MDHEN, CDR2 SYDVKM. CDR3 size: 14 residues. CDR3 sequence reads: CASSPTGDLYGYTF. CDR3 nucleotide sequence: TGTGCCAGCAGTCCGACGGGGGACCTCTATGGCTACACCTTC.

This clonotype was observed many times. This chain uses TRBV27 with TRBJ2-5; D is unresolved. Trimming removed 5 bases from V and 5 bases from J, with 21 bases in between. CDR3 size: 16 residues. Germline V gene lookup returns CDR1 MNHEY and CDR2 SMNVEV (reference sequence). CDR3 nucleotide sequence: TGTGCCAGCAGTCATAGACCAAGTTATATGGGGGAGACCCAGTACTTC. This gives the protein CASSHRPSYMGETQYF.

This clonotype was counted many times. The rearrangement links TRBV13 to TRBJ2-5; either TRBD1 or TRBD2 may fit D (5 bases each). This CDR3 spans 14 amino acids. V lost 5 bases to trimming and J lost 4 bases, with 14 bases between them. Germline CDR1 reads PRHDT; CDR2 reads FYEKMQ (reference sequence). The DNA for the CDR3 is TGTGCCAGCAGCCCGGGTCGAGGGGCAGAGACCCAGTACTTC. Residues: CASSPGRGAETQYF.

The rearrangement links TRBV27 to TRBJ1-2, with a possible D match to TRBD1 (5 bases). The germline CDR1 and CDR2 sequences are MNHEY and SMNVEV (reference sequence). The CDR3 is made up of 15 amino acids. V dropped 9 bases and J dropped 3 bases, with 20 bases sitting between them. CDR3 sequence reads: CASSRGRGGHYGYTF. In DNA form, the CDR3 reads TGTGCCAGTTCAAGGGGACGGGGAGGTCACTATGGCTACACCTTC.

This clonotype was counted at least ten times. V gene TRBV20-1 combines with J gene TRBJ1-5; D gene uncertain. Per germline, CDR1 DFQATT and CDR2 SNEGSKA (reference sequence). The V end lost 6 bases, the J end lost 1 base, and 16 bases lay between the germline ends. This CDR3 has 15 amino acids. The CDR3 region has the DNA TGCAGTGCAACTCGTCCGACTGGAAGCAATCAGCCCCAGCATTTT. Its translation: CSATRPTGSNQPQHF.

This clonotype was found many times. J is TRBJ2-1 and V is TRBV7-2; D gene ambiguous. Between the trimmed V and J ends, which lost 5 bases and 3 bases, there was a span of 17 bases. Germline lookup yields CDR1 SGHTA and CDR2 FQGNSA. The CDR3 length is 16 residues. The chain's CDR3 is CASSHSVVPGYNEQFF. The CDR3 nucleotides are TGTGCCAGCAGCCATTCCGTGGTTCCGGGCTACAATGAGCAGTTCTTC.

In its sample, this clonotype was seen many times. V gene TRBV6-5 combines with J gene TRBJ1-6, with 7 bases aligning to TRBD1. Germline V gives CDR1 MNHEY, CDR2 SVGAGI. The CDR3 totals 18 residues. V lost 0 bases to trimming and J lost 5 bases; unmatched junction nucleotides: 10. Written as DNA, the CDR3 is TGTGCCAGCAGTTACTCCCTCTGGGTAGGGGGCGATAATTCACCCCTCCACTTT. This gives the protein CASSYSLWVGGDNSPLHF.

This clonotype was observed at least ten times. This chain connects TRBV5-1 to TRBJ2-2; 11 bases are shared with TRBD1. CDR3 length equals 16 residues. Germline CDR1 is SGHRS and CDR2 is YFSETQ. V trimming: 0 bases; J trimming: 6 bases; junction bases outside the gene matches: 4. The CDR3 is CASSLASGQGAGELFF. The CDR3 DNA reads TGCGCCAGCAGCTTGGCCTCGGGACAGGGGGCCGGGGAGCTGTTTTTT.

This clonotype has a count of ten or more. V is TRBV20-1 and J is TRBJ1-2, with D unclear. The CDR3 is 15 amino acids. CDR1 and CDR2 from the germline V gene are DFQATT and SNEGSKA (reference sequence). Between the trimmed V and J ends, which lost 0 bases and 0 bases, there was a span of 11 bases. Here the CDR3 reads CSARDSIPANYGYTF. In DNA, the CDR3 is TGCAGTGCTAGAGATTCGATCCCAGCTAACTATGGCTACACCTTC.

This clonotype was counted at least ten times. V usage is TRBV9 and J usage is TRBJ1-1, with D possibly being TRBD1 (5 bases). V was cut by 0 bases and J by 5 bases, with 11 bases left in between. The CDR3 consists of 14 residues. Per the germline V gene, CDR1 is SGDLS and CDR2 is YYNGEE. The CDR3 region has the DNA TGTGCCAGCAGCGTAGAGAGGAGGGGAACTGAAGCTTTCTTT. Protein sequence: CASSVERRGTEAFF.

Ten or more counts support this clonotype. The chain recombines TRBV6-2 or TRBV6-3 with TRBJ1-5; TRBD1 is a possible D gene (6 bases). The V gene lost 1 base and the J gene lost 1 base, with 11 bases spanning the gap. CDR1 and CDR2 from the germline V gene are MNHEY and SVGEGT. The CDR3 spans 16 residues. The CDR3 is CASSYFRGLSNQPQHF. CDR3 DNA: TGTGCCAGCAGTTACTTCAGGGGATTGAGCAATCAGCCCCAGCATTTT.

This clonotype was observed many times. The V call is TRBV5-1, the J call TRBJ2-2; tentative D call: TRBD2 (5 bases). The V gene's germline CDR1 is SGHRS and CDR2 YFSETQ. Between the trimmed V and J ends, which lost 0 bases and 2 bases, there was a span of 14 bases. The CDR3 length is 17 residues. The CDR3 coding sequence is TGCGCCAGCAGCTTGGATCTTATAGGGAGAAACACCGGGGAGCTGTTTTTT. This encodes CASSLDLIGRNTGELFF.

This clonotype was counted ten times or more. V and J are TRBV5-1 and TRBJ2-2; D not resolved. CDR1 is SGHRS, CDR2 YFSETQ, per germline. This CDR3 is built from 13 residues. Trimming left V 0 bases short and J 7 bases short, with 7 bases between. The CDR3 region has the DNA TGCGCCAGCAGCTTGGAAAGGAACGGGGAGCTGTTTTTT. This translates into CASSLERNGELFF.

The chain links TRBV28 to TRBJ1-5, with TRBD1 as a possible D gene (6 bases). The CDR3 runs to 13 residues. Germline CDR1 is MDHEN and CDR2 is SYDVKM. In nucleotides, the CDR3 is TGTGCTACCAACGGTGGGGGGCGTCAGCCCCAGCATTTT. Translation: CATNGGGRQPQHF.

This clonotype appeared many times. V is TRBV4-3 and J is TRBJ1-4, with TRBD1 identical over 7 bases. CDR3 length: 15 residues. Germline V gives CDR1 LGHNA, CDR2 YSLEER. V lost 1 base to trimming and J lost 7 bases; unmatched junction nucleotides: 6. This CDR3 is CASSQGHRGGEKLFF. The CDR3 DNA reads TGCGCCAGCAGCCAAGGGCACAGGGGCGGTGAAAAACTGTTTTTT.

This clonotype was seen ten or more times. The rearrangement uses TRBV9 and TRBJ1-5; a possible D gene is TRBD1 (5 bases). This CDR3 comprises 13 residues. Germline V gene lookup returns CDR1 SGDLS and CDR2 YYNGEE. V was cut by 5 bases and J by 5 bases, with 11 bases left in between. The CDR3 is CASSIGGDQPQHF. CDR3 bases: TGTGCCAGCAGTATTGGGGGTGATCAGCCCCAGCATTTT.

This clonotype was detected many times. CDR3 DNA: TGTGCCAGCAGTTTAACAACGAGTCAGCCCCAGCATTTT. Encoded protein: CASSLTTSQPQHF. The V call is TRBV12-3 or TRBV12-4, the J call TRBJ1-5; D remains unclear. CDR3 size: 13 residues. Trimming stripped 2 bases from V and 6 bases from J, with 8 bases between.

This clonotype was observed many times. The chain combines TRBV5-1 with TRBJ1-2; D possibly corresponds to TRBD1 (6 bases). V lost 0 bases and J lost 0, with 15 bases in between. Germline V gene sequence: CDR1 SGHRS, CDR2 YFSETQ. CDR3 length: 17 residues. As DNA, the CDR3 is TGCGCCAGCAGCTTGGTAGCAGGGGCGACAGCTAACTATGGCTACACCTTC. This translates into CASSLVAGATANYGYTF.

At least ten counts were recorded for this clonotype. This sequence joins TRBV20-1 and TRBJ1-5; unclear D gene. V dropped 6 bases and J dropped 3 bases, with 12 bases sitting between them. The CDR3 sequence is 13 residues long. Germline V CDR1 and CDR2: DFQATT, SNEGSKA (reference sequence). The CDR3 DNA follows: TGCAGTGCCCTCCCGGGTCCCAATCAGCCCCAGCATTTT. Translated: CSALPGPNQPQHF.

This clonotype was seen repeatedly, ten times or more. The CDR3 DNA follows: TGTGCCATCATGTCTAGCGTGGCAGAGACCCAGTACTTC. Residues: CAIMSSVAETQYF. V gene TRBV10-3 combines with J gene TRBJ2-5, with a tentative D call TRBD2 (6 bases). The V gene's germline CDR1 is ENHRY and CDR2 SYGVKD. The CDR3 sequence is 13 residues long. The V end was cut by 7 bases, the J end by 4 bases, with 13 bases between.

The V call is TRBV5-1, the J call TRBJ2-1; 11 positions match TRBD2. CDR3 length: 18 residues. Unmatched junction bases numbered 9, after V lost 4 bases and J lost 0 bases. In germline, CDR1 is SGHRS, CDR2 YFSETQ. This chain's CDR3 is CASSPRLAGSVSYNEQFF. In DNA, the CDR3 is TGCGCCAGCAGCCCCCGACTAGCGGGGAGTGTCTCCTACAATGAGCAGTTCTTC.

This chain links TRBV4-2 with TRBJ2-2; D is undetermined. V was pared by 9 bases and J by 6 bases, with 17 bases between. Germline V gene sequence: CDR1 LGHNA, CDR2 YNFKEQ. The CDR3 is 14 residues long. DNA of the CDR3: TGTGCCAGGGGCCCGTGGGTCAACTCCGGGGAGCTGTTTTTT. Translation: CARGPWVNSGELFF.

This clonotype has at least ten counts. The chain uses TRBV10-3 and TRBJ1-1; no clear D. This CDR3 region has 13 residues. The ends were cut back, 0 bases at V and 8 bases at J, with 10 bases in the middle. CDR1 ENHRY and CDR2 SYGVKD come from the germline V gene. This CDR3 reads CAISESKGREAFF. In DNA form, the CDR3 reads TGTGCCATCAGTGAGTCGAAGGGAAGGGAAGCTTTCTTT.

The rearrangement uses TRBV5-1 and TRBJ2-1, with D unclear. The V end was cut by 3 bases, the J end by 1 base, with 17 bases between. CDR3 length: 17 residues. Germline CDR1 and CDR2: SGHRS and YFSETQ. Here the CDR3 reads CASSSHDTGLSYNEQFF. The DNA of the CDR3 is TGCGCCAGCAGCTCCCACGATACCGGGTTGTCCTACAATGAGCAGTTCTTC.

This clonotype came up many times. The chain employs TRBV10-3 and TRBJ1-1, with a weak D call TRBD1 (6 bases). Germline CDR1 and CDR2: ENHRY and SYGVKD. The CDR3 runs to 12 residues. V was pared by 11 bases and J by 1 base, with 11 bases between. This CDR3 reads CAARGPNTEAFF. Written as DNA, the CDR3 is TGTGCCGCCAGGGGCCCGAACACTGAAGCTTTCTTT.

This clonotype has at least ten counts. V and J are TRBV21-1 and TRBJ2-3; no DNA check was done on the table's D call, TRBD1. TRBV21-1 is tagged as a pseudogene. The CDR3 consists of 17 residues. The CDR3 sequence is CASSDGFNGGGTDTQYF. For the CDR3, the DNA is TGTGCCAGCAGCGACGGTTTTAACGGGGGCGGCACAGATACGCAGTATTTT.

This clonotype was counted many times. The chain has TRBV28 and TRBJ2-1, with D uncertain. The germline V gene has CDR1 MDHEN and CDR2 SYDVKM. Between the trimmed V and J ends, which lost 2 bases and 9 bases, there was a span of 23 bases. The CDR3 runs to 17 residues. The CDR3 nucleotides read TGTGCCAGCAGTTTAAGTCAGTACTTTTTCCGGTTCGGTGAGCAGTTCTTC. It translates to CASSLSQYFFRFGEQFF.

This CDR3 reads CAWDYDPGNEQFF. The CDR3 coding sequence is TGTGCCTGGGACTACGACCCTGGCAATGAGCAGTTCTTC. The chain carries TRBV30 and TRBJ2-1, with D tentatively TRBD2 (5 bases). The CDR3 has 13 residues. In germline, CDR1 is GTSNPN, CDR2 SVGIG (reference sequence). V shed 5 bases and J shed 6 bases, with 14 bases lying between them. Together with reference TRBV30 and TRBJ2-1, the CDR3 gives the full variable domain: SQTIHQWPATLVQPVGSPLSLECTVEGTSNPNLYWYRQAAGRGLQLLFYSVGIGQISSEVPQNLSASRPQDRQFILSSKKLLLSDSGFYLCAWDYDPGNEQFFGPGTRLTVL.

The table lists this clonotype with many counts. The rearrangement links TRBV5-1 to TRBJ2-3; 7 bases match TRBD2. Looked up from germline, CDR1 is SGHRS and CDR2 is YFSETQ. This CDR3 is 14 amino acids long. J lost 6 bases, V lost 0 bases, and 4 bases had no gene match. DNA of the CDR3: TGCGCCAGCAGCTTGGGACTAGCCGGGGATACGCAGTATTTT. It codes for CASSLGLAGDTQYF.

At least ten counts were recorded for this clonotype. V usage is TRBV6-2 or TRBV6-3 and J usage is TRBJ1-2, with 7 bases fitting TRBD1. V shed 8 bases, J shed 2 bases, and the junction held 17 bases outside the gene matches. Germline assignment: CDR1 MNHEY and CDR2 SVGEGT. The CDR3 is 17 residues long. CDR3 sequence reads: CASRKRDRYTENYGYTF. The CDR3 DNA is TGTGCCAGCCGAAAGCGGGACAGATACACTGAGAACTATGGCTACACCTTC.